This T cell receptor (beta chain) was documented in a study of T cell clonotyping in hematopoietic cell transplantation. Background on the study: Recipient samples before transplant were obtained post-cytoreduction.

The trim removed 4 bases at V and 0 bases at J, leaving 9 bases unmatched. CDR3 size: 18 residues. Germline loops: CDR1 MNHNS, CDR2 SASEGT. With regard to this clone: The target antigen is unknown.

Time point: recipient sample about 28 days before transplant, after cytoreduction. General study results and limits: Cells were unsorted, so CD4 and CD8 contributions were not separated. After transplant, recipient diversity fell while pathologically expanded clonotypes grew through day 180. Broader posttransplant TCR repertoire diversity was predicted by graft donor and pretransplant recipient Inverse Simpson Index values.

Profiled with immunoSEQ multiplex PCR; TCRdb holds only in-frame clones, not every one. The table has 65,000 to 80,000 clones, about 96% seen once. The chain employs TRBV6-1 and TRBJ1-5; 10 bases map to TRBD1. The origin of this receptor is a woman between 45 and 65 years old with acute myeloid leukemia. Some clones in this sample may be carry-over from other donors' samples. The sequences come from peripheral blood mononuclear cells, collected before stem cell transplant. CDR3 in amino acids: CASSGGTGVNLSNQPQHF. The CDR3 DNA follows: TGTGCCAGCAGTGGGGGGACAGGGGTGAACCTTAGCAATCAGCCCCAGCATTTT.